This T cell receptor (beta chain) was profiled in a study of T cell responses to AZD1222 COVID-19 vaccine. Germline-derived CDR1 and CDR2 are SGHRS and YFSETQ. The CDR3 is made up of 14 amino acids. V lost 1 base to trimming and J lost 0 bases, with 8 bases between them. Overall study results and limits: At 160-218 and 743-854, vaccine-associated CD4 TCRs were dominant, and they spanned spike.

Some clones are missing from TCRdb's copy, which holds only in-frame ones; the method was immunoSEQ multiplex PCR. The sample holds approximately 120,000 clones; around 87% are singletons and the top ten take around 4.4%. Regarding this clone: Its antigen is not identified.

The receptor was derived from an adult who received the AZD1222 COVID-19 vaccine. Specimen: peripheral blood, collected 28 days after the second AZD1222 dose. The chain carries TRBV5-1 and TRBJ2-7, with D unclear. CDR3 in DNA: TGCGCCAGCAGCTTGATTCCAAGCTCCTACGAGCAGTACTTC. Protein product: CASSLIPSSYEQYF.